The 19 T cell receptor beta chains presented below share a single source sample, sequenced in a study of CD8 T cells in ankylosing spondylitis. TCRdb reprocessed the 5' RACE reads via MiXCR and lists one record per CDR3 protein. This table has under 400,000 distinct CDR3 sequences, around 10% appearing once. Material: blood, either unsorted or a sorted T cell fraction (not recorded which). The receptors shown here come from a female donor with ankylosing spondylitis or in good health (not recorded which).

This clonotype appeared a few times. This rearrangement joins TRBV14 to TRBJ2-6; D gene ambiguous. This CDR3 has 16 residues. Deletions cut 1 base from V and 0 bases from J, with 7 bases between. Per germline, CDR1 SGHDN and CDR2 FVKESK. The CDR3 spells CASSQAKNSGANVLTF. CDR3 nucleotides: TGTGCCAGCAGCCAAGCGAAGAACTCTGGGGCCAACGTCCTGACTTTC.

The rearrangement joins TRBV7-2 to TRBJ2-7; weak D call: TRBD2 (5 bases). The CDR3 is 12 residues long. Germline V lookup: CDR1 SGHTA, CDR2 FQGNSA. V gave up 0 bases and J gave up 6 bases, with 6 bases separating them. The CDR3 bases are TGTGCCAGCAGCTTAGCGCGGGCCGAGCAGTACTTC. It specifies CASSLARAEQYF.

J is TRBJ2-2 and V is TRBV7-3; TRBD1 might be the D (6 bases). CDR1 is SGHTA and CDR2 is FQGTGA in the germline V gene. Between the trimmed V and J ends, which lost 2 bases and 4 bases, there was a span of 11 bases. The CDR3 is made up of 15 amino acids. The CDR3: CASSLSARGTGELFF. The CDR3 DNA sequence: TGTGCCAGCAGCTTATCAGCCAGGGGCACCGGGGAGCTGTTTTTT.

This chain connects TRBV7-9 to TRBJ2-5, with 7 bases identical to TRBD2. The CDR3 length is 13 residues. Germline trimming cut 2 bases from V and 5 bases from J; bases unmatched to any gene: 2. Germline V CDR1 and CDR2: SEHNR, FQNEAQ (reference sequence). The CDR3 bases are TGTGCCAGCAGCTTAAACGGGAGGGAGACCCAGTACTTC. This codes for CASSLNGRETQYF. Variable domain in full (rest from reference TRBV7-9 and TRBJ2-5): DTGVSQNPRHKITKRGQNVTFRCDPISEHNRLYWYRQTLGQGPEFLTYFQNEAQLEKSRLLSDRFSAERPKGSFSTLEIQRTEQGDSAMYLCASSLNGRETQYFGPGTRLLVL.

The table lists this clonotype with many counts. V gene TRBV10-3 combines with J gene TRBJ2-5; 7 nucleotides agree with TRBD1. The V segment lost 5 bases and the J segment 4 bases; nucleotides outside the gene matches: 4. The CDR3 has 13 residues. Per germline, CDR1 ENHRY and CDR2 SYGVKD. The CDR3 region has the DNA TGTGCCATCAGTAAGAACAGGGGAGAGACCCAGTACTTC. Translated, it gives CAISKNRGETQYF.

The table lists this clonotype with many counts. CDR3 DNA sequence: TGCGCCAGCAGCTCCCTACAGGGGGGGCTTTCACCCCTCCACTTT. Translated: CASSSLQGGLSPLHF. The J gene is TRBJ1-6, the V gene TRBV5-1, with 8 nucleotides matching TRBD1. V dropped 3 bases and J dropped 9; count of bases not matched to a gene: 8. CDR1 is SGHRS and CDR2 is YFSETQ in the germline V gene. This CDR3 has 15 amino acids.

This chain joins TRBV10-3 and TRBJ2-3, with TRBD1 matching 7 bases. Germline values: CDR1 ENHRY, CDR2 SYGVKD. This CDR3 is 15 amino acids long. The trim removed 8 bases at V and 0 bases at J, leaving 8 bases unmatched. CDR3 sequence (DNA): TGTGCCATCCTAGGGACAGACCCTAGCACAGATACGCAGTATTTT. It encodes CAILGTDPSTDTQYF.

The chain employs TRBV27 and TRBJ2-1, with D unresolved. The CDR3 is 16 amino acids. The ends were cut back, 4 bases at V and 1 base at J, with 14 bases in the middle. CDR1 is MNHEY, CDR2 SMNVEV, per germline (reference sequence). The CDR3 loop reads CASSSDPRSSYNEQFF. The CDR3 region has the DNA TGTGCCAGCAGTTCGGATCCGCGGTCGTCCTACAATGAGCAGTTCTTC.

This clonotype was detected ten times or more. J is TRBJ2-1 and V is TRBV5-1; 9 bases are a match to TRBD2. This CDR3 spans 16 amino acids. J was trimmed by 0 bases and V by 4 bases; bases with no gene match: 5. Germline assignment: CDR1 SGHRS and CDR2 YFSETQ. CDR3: CASSPTSGNSYNEQFF. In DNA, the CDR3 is TGCGCCAGCAGCCCGACTAGCGGAAACTCCTACAATGAGCAGTTCTTC.

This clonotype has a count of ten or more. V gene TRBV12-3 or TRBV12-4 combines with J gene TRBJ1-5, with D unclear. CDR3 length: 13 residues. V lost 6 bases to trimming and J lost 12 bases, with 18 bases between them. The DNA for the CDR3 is TGTGCCAGCAGGCAAAGGGCCTCCTCTAACCAGCATTTT. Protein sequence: CASRQRASSNQHF.

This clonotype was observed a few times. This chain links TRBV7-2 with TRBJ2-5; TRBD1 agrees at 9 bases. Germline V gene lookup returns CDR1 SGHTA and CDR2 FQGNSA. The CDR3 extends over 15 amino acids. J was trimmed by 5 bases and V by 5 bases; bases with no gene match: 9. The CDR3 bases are TGTGCCAGCAGCCGTAACAGGGGGCTTGGGGAGACCCAGTACTTC. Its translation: CASSRNRGLGETQYF.

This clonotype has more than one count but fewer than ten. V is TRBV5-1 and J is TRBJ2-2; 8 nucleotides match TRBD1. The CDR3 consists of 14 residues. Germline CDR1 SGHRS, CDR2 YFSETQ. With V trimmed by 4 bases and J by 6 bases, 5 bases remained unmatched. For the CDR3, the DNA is TGCGCCAGCAGCCCGGACAGGGAGGCCGGGGAGCTGTTTTTT. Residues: CASSPDREAGELFF.

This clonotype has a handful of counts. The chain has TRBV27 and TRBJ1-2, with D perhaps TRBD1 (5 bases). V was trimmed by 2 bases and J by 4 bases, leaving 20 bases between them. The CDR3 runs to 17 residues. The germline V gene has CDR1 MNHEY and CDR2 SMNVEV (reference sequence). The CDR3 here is CASSLRGLPEGLYGYTF. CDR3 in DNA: TGTGCCAGCAGTTTACGGGGACTTCCCGAGGGGCTCTATGGCTACACCTTC.

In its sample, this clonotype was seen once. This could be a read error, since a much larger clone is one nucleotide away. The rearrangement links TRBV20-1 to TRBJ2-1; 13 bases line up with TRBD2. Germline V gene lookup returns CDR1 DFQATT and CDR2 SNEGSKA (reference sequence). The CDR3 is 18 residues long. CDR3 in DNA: TGCTGTGCTGGGGAAGGACTAGCGGGAGACTCTGTTTACAATGAGCAGTTCTTC. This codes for CCAGEGLAGDSVYNEQFF.

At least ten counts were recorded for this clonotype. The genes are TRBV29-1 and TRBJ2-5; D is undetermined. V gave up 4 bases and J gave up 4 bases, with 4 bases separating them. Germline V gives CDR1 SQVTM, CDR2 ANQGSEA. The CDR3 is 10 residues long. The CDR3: CSVGGETQYF. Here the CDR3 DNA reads TGCAGCGTTGGCGGAGAGACCCAGTACTTC.

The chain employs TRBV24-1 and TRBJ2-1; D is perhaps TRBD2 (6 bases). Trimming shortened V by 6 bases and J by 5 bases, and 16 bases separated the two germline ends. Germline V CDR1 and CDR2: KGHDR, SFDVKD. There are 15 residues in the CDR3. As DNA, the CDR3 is TGTGCCACCAGTCGCGGAGGGGCGTTAGACAATGAGCAGTTCTTC. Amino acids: CATSRGGALDNEQFF.

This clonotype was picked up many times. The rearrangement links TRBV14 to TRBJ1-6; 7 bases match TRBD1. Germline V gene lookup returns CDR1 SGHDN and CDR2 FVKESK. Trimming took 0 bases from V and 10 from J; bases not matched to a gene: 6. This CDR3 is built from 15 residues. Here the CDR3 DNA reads TGTGCCAGCAGCCAAGACGGCAGGGGGTCATCACCCCTCCACTTT. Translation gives CASSQDGRGSSPLHF.

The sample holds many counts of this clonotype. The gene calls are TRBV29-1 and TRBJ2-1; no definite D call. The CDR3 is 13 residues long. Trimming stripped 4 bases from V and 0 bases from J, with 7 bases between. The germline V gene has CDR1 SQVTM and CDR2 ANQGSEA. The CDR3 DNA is TGCAGCGTTGTTGGTAGCTCCTACAATGAGCAGTTCTTC. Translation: CSVVGSSYNEQFF.

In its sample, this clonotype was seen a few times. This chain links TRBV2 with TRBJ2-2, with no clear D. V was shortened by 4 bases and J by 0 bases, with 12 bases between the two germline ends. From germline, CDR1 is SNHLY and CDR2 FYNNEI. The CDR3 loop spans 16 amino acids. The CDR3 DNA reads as TGTGCCAGCAGTGTCCAGATTAACGCGAACACCGGGGAGCTGTTTTTT. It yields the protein CASSVQINANTGELFF. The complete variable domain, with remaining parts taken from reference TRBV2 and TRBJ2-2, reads EPEVTQTPSHQVTQMGQEVILRCVPISNHLYFYWYRQILGQKVEFLVSFYNNEISEKSEIFDDQFSVERPDGSNFTLKIRSTKLEDSAMYFCASSVQINANTGELFFGEGSRLTVL.